This T cell receptor beta chain was captured in a study of blood T cell repertoires in COVID-19. Study overall: Some COVID-19 samples were acute and others convalescent; all came from the United States, Italy and Spain. PBMCs, B-cell-depleted T cells, or T cells were the source of the cDNA or gDNA that made up the material.

CDR3 size: 16 residues. Looked up from germline, CDR1 is MDHEN and CDR2 is SYDVKM. V dropped 4 bases and J dropped 5; count of bases not matched to a gene: 11. In Cohort 3, a recovered donor had either two negative PCRs, clearance, or symptom resolution. Authors' processing steps: Estimation of nucleated cell counts was performed using reference gene primer amplification. Method: immunoSEQ multiplex PCR; TCRdb's copy keeps in-frame clones and lacks some. V and J calls and clone size are given by that table; D and trimming were obtained from the DNA. The table includes just under 250,000 clones, roughly 91% detected once.

The sequence derives from a woman aged 25 to 39 who had recovered from COVID-19. Sequencing was done on a sample of PBMCs or T cells enriched from blood (not recorded which). This chain connects TRBV28 to TRBJ1-2, with 9 positions matching TRBD1. The CDR3 DNA reads as TGTGCCAGCAGTTCCCCCTCTTCGGGACAGGGTTATGGCTACACCTTC. This translates into CASSSPSSGQGYGYTF.